The 5 T cell receptor beta chains presented below share a single source sample, sequenced in a study of blood T cells in healthy people across ages (dated by TCRdb to about 2015). Library generation was performed with 5' RACE. Data came from an Illumina HiSeq 2500. A second PCR of about 7 to 12 cycles was run with a J-beta primer mix and a sample-barcoded 5' primer. The public reads were reprocessed in TCRdb via fastp at Q25 and MiXCR, keeping in-frame beta chains. A single entry per CDR3 protein holds the most common genes and DNA from its merged rows. In all, the sample holds about 930,000 distinct CDR3 sequences, and 29% of those were seen once. The ten biggest clones cover roughly 10% of the sample. These same records also appear under a second study, on T cells of mothers and their children.

Sequences were obtained from blood. These receptors all come from a woman aged 40 to 55 in good health.

This clonotype was observed a handful of times. This chain joins TRBV29-1 and TRBJ2-7; 7 nucleotides line up with TRBD1. CDR1 and CDR2 (germline): SQVTM, ANQGSEA. CDR3 size: 13 residues. The junction had 2 bases not matched to a gene; V was cut back by 2 bases and J by 1 base. The CDR3 DNA is TGCAGCGTTGAACCGACAGGGTCCTACGAGCAGTACTTC. This gives the protein CSVEPTGSYEQYF.

V gene TRBV5-1 combines with J gene TRBJ1-2; D gene unclear. Germline assignment: CDR1 SGHRS and CDR2 YFSETQ. The CDR3 extends over 14 amino acids. The V end lost 0 bases, the J end lost 4 bases, and 10 bases lay between the germline ends. As DNA, the CDR3 is TGCGCCAGCAGCTTGGTAGGGCCCACCTATGGCTACACCTTC. Its translation is CASSLVGPTYGYTF.

This clonotype was counted many times. The chain couples TRBV20-1 to TRBJ2-1, with TRBD2 identical over 15 bases. Trimming took 5 bases from V and 12 from J; bases not matched to a gene: 5. Germline-derived CDR1 and CDR2 are DFQATT and SNEGSKA (reference sequence). This CDR3 is built from 13 residues. The CDR3 reads CSAPGLAGGGQFF. In DNA, the CDR3 is TGCAGTGCTCCGGGACTAGCGGGGGGCGGGCAGTTCTTC.

This clonotype came up many times. The chain has TRBV25-1 and TRBJ2-5; no clear D gene. CDR3 length: 12 amino acids. CDR1 is MGHDK and CDR2 is SYGVNS in the germline V gene. V was pared by 3 bases and J by 1 base, with 3 bases between. CDR3 nucleotides: TGTGCCAGCAGTGAGCCCCAAGAGACCCAGTACTTC. Amino acids: CASSEPQETQYF.

This chain connects TRBV9 to TRBJ2-2; 8 bases are shared with TRBD2. This CDR3 region has 14 residues. In germline, CDR1 is SGDLS, CDR2 YYNGEE. With V trimmed by 4 bases and J by 3 bases, 2 bases remained unmatched. The CDR3 sequence is CASSPGGDTGELFF. DNA of the CDR3: TGTGCCAGCAGCCCGGGGGGGGACACCGGGGAGCTGTTTTTT.